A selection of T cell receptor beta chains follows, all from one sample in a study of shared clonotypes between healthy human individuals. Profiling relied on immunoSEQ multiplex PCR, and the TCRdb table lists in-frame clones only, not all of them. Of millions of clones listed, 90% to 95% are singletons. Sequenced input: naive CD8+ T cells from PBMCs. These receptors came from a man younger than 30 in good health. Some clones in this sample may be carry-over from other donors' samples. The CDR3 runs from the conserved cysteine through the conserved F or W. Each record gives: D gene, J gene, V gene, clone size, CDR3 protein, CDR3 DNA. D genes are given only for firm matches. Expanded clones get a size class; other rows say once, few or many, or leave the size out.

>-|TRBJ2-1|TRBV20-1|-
CSARSHNEQFF
TGCAGTGCTAGGTCCCACAATGAGCAGTTCTTC
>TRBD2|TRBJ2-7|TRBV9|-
CASSPGTSGYEQYF
TGTGCCAGCAGCCCCGGGACTAGCGGTTACGAGCAGTACTTC
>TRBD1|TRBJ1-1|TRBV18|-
CASSPGQATEAFF
TGTGCCAGCTCACCTGGACAGGCCACTGAAGCTTTCTTT
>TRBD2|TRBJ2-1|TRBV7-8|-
CASSLAVLAGGLGAYNEQFF
TGTGCCAGCAGCTTAGCGGTGTTAGCGGGAGGGTTAGGGGCCTACAATGAGCAGTTCTTC
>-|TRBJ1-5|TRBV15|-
CATSGGGYSNQPQHF
TGTGCCACCAGCGGGGGGGGGTATAGCAATCAGCCCCAGCATTTT
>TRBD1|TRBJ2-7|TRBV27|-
CASCFGTGERSYEQYF
TGTGCCAGCTGTTTCGGGACAGGGGAAAGGTCCTACGAGCAGTACTTC
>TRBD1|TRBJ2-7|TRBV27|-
CASSLAGTASSEQYF
TGTGCCAGCAGTTTGGCCGGGACAGCTAGCTCCGAGCAGTACTTC
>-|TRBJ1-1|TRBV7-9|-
CASSLVGVGTEAFF
TGTGCCAGCAGCTTAGTAGGGGTTGGCACTGAAGCTTTCTTT
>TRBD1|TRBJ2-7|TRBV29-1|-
CSVLDRGSSYEQYF
TGCAGCGTGCTGGACAGGGGCAGCTCCTACGAGCAGTACTTC
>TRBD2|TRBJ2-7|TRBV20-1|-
CSSAGGNEQYF
TGCAGTTCAGCGGGAGGGAACGAGCAGTACTTC
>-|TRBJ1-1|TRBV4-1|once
CASSQLSSRAGTEAFF
TGCGCCAGCAGCCAATTGTCCTCCAGGGCGGGCACTGAAGCTTTCTTT
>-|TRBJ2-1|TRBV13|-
CASSLTPEALGQFF
TGTGCCAGCAGCTTAACTCCAGAGGCGTTAGGTCAGTTCTTC
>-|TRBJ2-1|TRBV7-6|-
CASSLRLGYNEQFF
TGTGCCAGCAGCCTCCGGTTGGGTTACAATGAGCAGTTCTTC
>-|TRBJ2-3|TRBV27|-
CASSSKTQGDTQYF
TGTGCCAGCAGTTCGAAGACACAGGGAGATACGCAGTATTTT
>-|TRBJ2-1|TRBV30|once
CAWSAGPSGNEQFF
TGTGCCTGGAGTGCCGGGCCCTCAGGGAATGAGCAGTTCTTC
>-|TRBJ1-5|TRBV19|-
CASSPEAYSNQPQHF
TGTGCCAGTAGTCCCGAAGCATATAGCAATCAGCCCCAGCATTTT
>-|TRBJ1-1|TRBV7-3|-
CASSLNVSPVTEAFF
TGTGCCAGCAGCTTAAACGTGTCCCCGGTCACTGAAGCTTTCTTT
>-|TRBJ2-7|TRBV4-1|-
CASSQEGAGILSYEQYF
TGCGCCAGCAGCCAAGAGGGGGCAGGGATTTTATCCTACGAGCAGTACTTC
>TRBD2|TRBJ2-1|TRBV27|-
CASSQGRGGSRNEQFF
TGTGCCAGCAGCCAAGGCCGGGGGGGGTCCCGAAATGAGCAGTTCTTC
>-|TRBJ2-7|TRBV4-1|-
CASSQDRGGGLGSYEQYF
TGCGCCAGCAGCCAAGATAGGGGGGGTGGCTTGGGGTCCTACGAGCAGTACTTC
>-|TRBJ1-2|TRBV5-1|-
CASSEDTYGYTF
TGCGCCAGCAGCGAAGACACCTATGGCTACACCTTC
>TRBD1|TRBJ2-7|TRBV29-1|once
CSVGQGSLIYEQYF
TGCAGCGTTGGACAGGGGTCGCTAATCTACGAGCAGTACTTC
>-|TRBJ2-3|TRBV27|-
CASTTARGTDTQYF
TGTGCCAGTACGACCGCAAGGGGAACAGATACGCAGTATTTT
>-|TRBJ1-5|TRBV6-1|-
CASSGGEDSNQPQHF
TGTGCCAGCAGTGGGGGGGAAGACAGCAATCAGCCCCAGCATTTT